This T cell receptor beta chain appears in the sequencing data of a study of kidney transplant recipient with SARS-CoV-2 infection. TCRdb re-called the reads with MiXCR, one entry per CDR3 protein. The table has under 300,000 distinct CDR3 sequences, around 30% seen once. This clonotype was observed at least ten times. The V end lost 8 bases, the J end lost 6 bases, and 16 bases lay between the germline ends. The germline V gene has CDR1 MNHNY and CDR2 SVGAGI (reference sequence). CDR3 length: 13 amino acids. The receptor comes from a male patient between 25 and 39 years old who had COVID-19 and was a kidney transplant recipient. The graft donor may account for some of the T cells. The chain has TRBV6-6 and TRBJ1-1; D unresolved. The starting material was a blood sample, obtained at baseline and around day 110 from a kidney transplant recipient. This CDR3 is CASLGPTIPEAFF. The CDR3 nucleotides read TGTGCCAGCCTTGGACCGACGATTCCTGAAGCTTTCTTT.